This T cell receptor beta chain came from a study of breast tumors, draining lymph nodes, adjacent tissues. The study, taken as a whole, reports: That most tumor T cells come from lymph nodes remained unproven. Tumors had less TCR diversity than lymph nodes, more than nontumor tissue. Data fit most tumor T cells coming from lymph node, expanding in tumor.

TCRdb used MiXCR to reprocess the multiplex PCR reads, holding one entry per CDR3 protein. The sample carries roughly 220,000 distinct CDR3 sequences, nearly 35% recorded once. This clonotype came up many times. What it recognizes is unknown. Samples came from axillary lymph nodes draining the breast cancer. Germline CDR1 and CDR2: LNHNV and YYDKDF (reference sequence). V dropped 4 bases and J dropped 4 bases, with 13 bases sitting between them. The CDR3 contains 15 residues. Material: axillary lymph node tissue. The sequence derives from a female donor with breast cancer. Some clones in this sample may be carry-over from other donors' samples. The rearrangement uses TRBV15 and TRBJ2-2; tentatively, D is TRBD1 (5 bases). The DNA for the CDR3 is TGTGCCACCAGCATAGGACAAAGCTCCACCGGGGAGCTGTTTTTT. Its protein is CATSIGQSSTGELFF.